This T cell receptor (beta chain) stems from a study of T cells in Graves' hyperthyroidism and ophthalmopathy. In this sample, this clonotype turned up many times. The antigen is unknown. The V gene's germline CDR1 is SGHAT and CDR2 FQDESV (reference sequence). The CDR3 consists of 19 residues. Trimming removed 1 base from V and 6 bases from J; junction bases left unmatched: 17. There were TCR beta CDR3 regions amplified from RNA transcripts. Carried out on the TCR CDR3, a first-round RT-PCR used the HTBI primer set. MiXCR, applied by TCRdb to the multiplex PCR reads, yields one record per CDR3 protein. Found here are fewer than 750,000 distinct CDR3 sequences, approximately 15% of them singletons; the top ten hold 4% to 5.5%. Whole-study results and caveats: Prediction of ophthalmopathy progression came a median approximately 6.6 months pre-onset. Ophthalmopathy was told apart from stable hyperthyroidism by a 13 V-J model.

Ophthalmopathy patients had moderate-to-severe active disease, CAS ≥3, NOSPECS ≥4, and disease duration under 3 months. This TCR was sampled from a woman in her 40s with Graves' ophthalmopathy. The chain links TRBV11-1 to TRBJ2-2, with TRBD1 identical over 7 bases. Source material: blood. The CDR3 sequence: CASSLVRGGALDLAGELFF. The CDR3 DNA is TGTGCCAGCAGCTTAGTACGAGGGGGCGCCTTGGATTTAGCCGGGGAGCTGTTTTTT.